This is a list of T cell receptor beta chains from one sample in a study of shared T cell receptors in the human thymus. Profiled with immunoSEQ multiplex PCR; TCRdb holds only in-frame clones, not every one. The sample has approximately 730,000 clones; 70% to 90% are singletons. Separately, the same data were catalogued under a study of human thymus T cells.

Sequencing used thymocytes. These receptors were collected from a girl in the first two years of life with a congenital heart defect. Both conserved end residues are part of each CDR3. D genes are given only for firm matches. Size tells how often a clone was seen (once, few, many) or the class of an expanded clone, and some rows leave it out.

V gene	clone size	J gene	D gene	CDR3 protein	CDR3 DNA
TRBV28	-	TRBJ2-7	-	CASRETREYYEQYF	TGTGCCAGCAGGGAGACGAGGGAATACTACGAGCAGTACTTC
TRBV28	-	TRBJ2-3	TRBD1	CASTVDRSLTDTQYF	TGTGCCAGCACCGTGGACAGGTCGCTCACAGATACGCAGTATTTT
TRBV6-1	-	TRBJ1-5	-	CASEQYSNQPQHF	TGTGCCAGCGAACAATATAGCAATCAGCCCCAGCATTTT
TRBV7-9	once	TRBJ1-1	TRBD1	CASSIRDRVQAFF	TGTGCCAGCAGCATCCGGGACAGGGTACAAGCTTTCTTT
TRBV6-5	-	TRBJ1-3	-	CASSYRSSGNTIYF	TGTGCCAGCAGTTACAGGAGCTCTGGAAACACCATATATTTT
TRBV25-1	-	TRBJ2-6	TRBD1	CASSVGQGFSGANVLTF	TGTGCCAGCAGTGTCGGACAGGGTTTCTCTGGGGCCAACGTCCTGACTTTC
TRBV15	-	TRBJ2-7	-	CATSRQTGGEQYF	TGTGCCACCAGCAGACAAACTGGGGGGGAGCAGTACTTC
TRBV5-7	-	TRBJ1-5	-	CASSGGSEQPQHF	TGTGCCAGCAGCGGAGGGTCTGAACAGCCCCAGCATTTT
TRBV5-1	-	TRBJ1-1	-	CASRSQGHAANTEAFF	TGCGCCAGCAGGTCACAGGGTCACGCCGCGAACACTGAAGCTTTCTTT
TRBV5-1	once	TRBJ2-1	-	CASSRLYILERNEQFF	TGCGCCAGCAGCCGACTCTATATCCTCGAACGCAATGAGCAGTTCTTC
TRBV2	-	TRBJ1-2	-	CASCIEGNYGYTF	TGTGCCAGCTGCATCGAGGGTAACTATGGCTACACCTTC
TRBV14	-	TRBJ2-6	TRBD2	CASSLSGTWRTGANVLTF	TGTGCCAGCAGCCTTAGCGGGACCTGGAGGACTGGGGCCAACGTCCTGACTTTC
TRBV12-5	-	TRBJ1-2	TRBD1	CASAETGQGALNGYTF	TGTGCTAGTGCTGAGACAGGACAGGGGGCTTTGAATGGCTACACCTTC
TRBV10-2	-	TRBJ2-4	TRBD2	CASTATSGGTRLAKNIQYF	TGCGCCAGCACTGCGACTAGCGGGGGAACCCGATTAGCCAAAAACATTCAGTACTTC
TRBV5-6	-	TRBJ1-2	-	CASSLSPDGYTF	TGTGCCAGCAGCTTGTCTCCTGATGGCTACACCTTC
TRBV5-8	-	TRBJ2-7	-	CASSLARVIYEQYF	TGTGCCAGCAGCCTTGCCAGGGTAATTTACGAGCAGTACTTC
TRBV28	-	TRBJ2-4	TRBD2	CASRPSRVAGGSAKNIQYF	TGTGCCAGCAGGCCCTCCCGGGTAGCGGGGGGATCTGCCAAAAACATTCAGTACTTC
TRBV2	-	TRBJ1-5	TRBD1	CASSEKTGGNQPQHF	TGTGCCAGCAGTGAGAAAACAGGGGGCAATCAGCCCCAGCATTTT
TRBV15	-	TRBJ1-2	-	CATSGGLATYGYTF	TGTGCCACCAGCGGGGGGTTAGCGACCTATGGCTACACCTTC
TRBV7-9	-	TRBJ2-3	-	CASSRLRTISESTDTQYF	TGTGCCAGCAGCAGACTACGGACCATCTCGGAGAGCACAGATACGCAGTATTTT
TRBV19	-	TRBJ2-7	-	CASSMVFRADEQYF	TGTGCCAGTAGTATGGTGTTCAGGGCCGACGAGCAGTACTTC
TRBV7-8	-	TRBJ2-3	TRBD2	CASSTIAGGITDTQYF	TGTGCCAGCAGCACCATAGCGGGGGGAATCACAGATACGCAGTATTTT
TRBV4-1	-	TRBJ2-2	-	CASSQDRFGELFF	TGCGCCAGCAGCCAAGACAGATTCGGGGAGCTGTTTTTT
TRBV28	-	TRBJ2-7	TRBD1	CASSFVQGDEQYF	TGTGCCAGCAGTTTCGTACAGGGGGACGAGCAGTACTTC
TRBV5-6	few	TRBJ1-1	-	CASSLSSARGGTEAFF	TGTGCCAGCAGCCTATCGTCGGCAAGAGGCGGCACTGAAGCTTTCTTT